Below, 10 T cell receptor beta chains from the same sample are listed, as sequenced in a study of tumour-infiltrating T cells in Burkitt lymphoma (dated by TCRdb to 2018 to 2020). To prepare the library, the immunoSEQ multiplex PCR assay was applied. TCRdb limited this immuneACCESS table to in-frame rearrangements with V and J called. A share of clones is missing; checked studies link under half to unresolved V genes, and the rest is unexplained. This sample has roughly 15,000 clones in its table, and more than 65% of those were observed once. The ten largest clones take up 2% to 2.5% of the sample. Sequencing input: tumor tissue. These receptors were taken from a human donor with diffuse large B-cell lymphoma.

V gene TRBV7-8 combines with J gene TRBJ1-1, with D maybe TRBD1 (5 bases). The CDR3 spans 13 residues. Looked up from germline, CDR1 is SGHVS and CDR2 is FQNEAQ. V was trimmed by 4 bases and J by 2 bases, leaving 8 bases between them. CDR3 DNA: TGTGCCAGCAGCTCTCAGGGAAACACTGAAGCTTTCTTT. Its translation is CASSSQGNTEAFF.

This sequence joins TRBV6-6 and TRBJ2-5, with unresolved D. The V gene lost 5 bases and the J gene lost 5 bases, with 9 bases spanning the gap. CDR3 length: 12 residues. Germline CDR1 reads MNHNY; CDR2 reads SVGAGI (reference sequence). In DNA form, the CDR3 reads TGTGCCAGCAGTAATCCTCGGGAGACCCAGTACTTC. Encoded protein: CASSNPRETQYF.

The rearrangement joins TRBV4-3 to TRBJ2-7; D call uncertain. Deletions cut 1 base from V and 3 bases from J, with 10 bases between. Germline values: CDR1 LGHNA, CDR2 YSLEER. There are 14 residues in the CDR3. In DNA, the CDR3 is TGCGCCAGCAGCCAAGGGACGGCGAGCTACGAGCAGTACTTC. Its protein product is CASSQGTASYEQYF.

The chain recombines TRBV4-1 with TRBJ2-1; 8 bases align to TRBD2. This CDR3 has 15 residues. Per germline, CDR1 MGHRA and CDR2 YSYEKL. V lost 6 bases, J lost 4 bases, and 8 bases stayed unmatched. CDR3 DNA sequence: TGCGCCAGCAGTTTAGTACGGGGGGGTTACAATGAGCAGTTCTTC. Translated, it gives CASSLVRGGYNEQFF.

The chain links TRBV7-2 to TRBJ2-7; a weak D match, TRBD1 (5 bases). The CDR3 runs to 13 residues. V lost 3 bases to trimming and J lost 7 bases, with 13 bases between them. Germline CDR1 reads SGHTA; CDR2 reads FQGNSA. This CDR3 reads CASSLQGPGEQYF. The CDR3 bases are TGTGCCAGCAGCTTGCAGGGCCCCGGAGAGCAGTACTTC.

This clone has just one count. One end of the junction does not line up with germline, which may come from a read error. Different DNA sequences within this sample yield the same CDR3. The chain recombines TRBV13 with TRBJ1-5; a weak D match, TRBD1 (6 bases). This CDR3 has 17 amino acids. Germline V gene lookup returns CDR1 PRHDT and CDR2 FYEKMQ (reference sequence). Here the CDR3 DNA reads TGTGCTAGCAGCTTAGCCGGGTCCCACAGGGCTGGTCAGCCCCAGCATTTT. It specifies CASSLAGSHRAGQPQHF.

The chain joins TRBV5-6 to TRBJ1-1; 11 bases line up with TRBD1. The length of the CDR3 is 16 residues. The germline gives CDR1 SGHDT, CDR2 YYEEEE. V was pared by 2 bases and J by 4 bases, with 7 bases of the junction left unmatched. The CDR3 DNA reads as TGTGCCAGCAGCTTACTCGGGACAGGGGGTGTCACTGAAGCTTTCTTT. This gives the protein CASSLLGTGGVTEAFF.

V usage is TRBV19 and J usage is TRBJ1-2; D remains unclear. The V gene lost 9 bases and the J gene lost 3 bases, with 11 bases spanning the gap. Germline CDR1 and CDR2: LNHDA and SQIVND (reference sequence). The CDR3 loop spans 12 amino acids. The CDR3 loop is CASSVWDYGYTF. The CDR3 DNA sequence: TGTGCCAGCTCTGTTTGGGACTATGGCTACACCTTC.

The V and J genes are TRBV5-6 and TRBJ1-3; perhaps TRBD1 as D (5 bases). The germline V and J ends were trimmed by 1 base and 4 bases, with 15 bases remaining between them. CDR1 and CDR2 (germline): SGHDT, YYEEEE. CDR3 length equals 16 residues. This CDR3 is CASSLIGEGPGNTIYF. CDR3 sequence (DNA): TGTGCCAGCAGCTTGATAGGGGAAGGCCCCGGAAACACCATATATTTT.

The V gene is TRBV5-1, the J gene TRBJ1-1, with no clear D. This CDR3 region has 14 residues. CDR1 SGHRS and CDR2 YFSETQ come from the germline V gene. V lost 4 bases, J lost 6 bases, and 16 bases lay in between. The CDR3 protein is CASSPQDPASEAFF. In nucleotides, the CDR3 is TGCGCCAGCAGCCCGCAGGACCCGGCATCTGAAGCTTTCTTT.